The 3 T cell receptor beta chains below all came from one sample that was sequenced in a study of shared clonotypes between healthy human individuals. Only in-frame clones appear in the TCRdb table, and some are missing; sequencing was by immunoSEQ multiplex PCR. Of approximately 1.9 million clones listed, 85% to 95% were seen once; the top ten hold roughly 1.7%. Positive CCR7 selection of CD45RO-negative cells yielded the naive CD8 cells, and terminally differentiated effector memory CD45RA+ cells were excluded. The sequenced material came from naive CD8+ T cells from PBMCs. Every receptor here comes from a man aged 18 to 35 in good health. Some clones in this sample may be carry-over from other donors' samples.

The chain has TRBV27 and TRBJ2-1, with TRBD2 identical over 8 bases. Germline CDR1 reads MNHEY; CDR2 reads SMNVEV (reference sequence). This CDR3 has 14 residues. The V gene end was trimmed by 8 bases and the J gene end by 5 bases; junction bases not matched to a gene: 8. CDR3 protein: CASGLAGGHNEQFF. In nucleotides, the CDR3 is TGTGCCAGCGGCCTGGCGGGAGGACACAATGAGCAGTTCTTC.

The chain uses TRBV5-4 and TRBJ2-7; D is ambiguous. CDR3 size: 15 residues. The germline V gene encodes CDR1 SGHNT and CDR2 YYREEE (reference sequence). V lost 4 bases, J lost 0 bases, and 14 bases lay in between. CDR3 nucleotides: TGTGCCAGCAGCCCGACAAGGCACAGCTCCTACGAGCAGTACTTC. The encoded protein is CASSPTRHSSYEQYF.

Of note for this clone: Within the sample, other DNA sequences also encode this same CDR3. The J gene is TRBJ2-7, the V gene TRBV28, with 8 bases aligning to TRBD2. Germline trimming cut 2 bases from V and 4 bases from J; bases unmatched to any gene: 4. This CDR3 is built from 14 residues. Germline values: CDR1 MDHEN, CDR2 SYDVKM. The CDR3 region has the DNA TGTGCCAGCAGTTTAAGAACTAGCGGATACGAGCAGTACTTC. It translates to CASSLRTSGYEQYF.